The entry below describes one TCR beta chain. Its matching antigen is unknown. The data were obtained in a study of T cells in Graves' hyperthyroidism and ophthalmopathy. Study-level findings and limits: Researchers found most expanded thyroid clonotypes above 0.001 in blood as well.

RNA transcripts provided the source from which TCR beta CDR3 regions were amplified. The HTBI primer set served for first-round RT-PCR of the TCR CDR3. TCRdb reanalysed the multiplex PCR reads using MiXCR and keeps one entry per CDR3 protein. In the table there are 240,000 or so distinct CDR3 sequences, about a sixth of which are singletons. V lost 6 bases and J lost 0; bases outside the gene matches: 7. Germline V gene sequence: CDR1 MGHRA, CDR2 YSYEKL. The CDR3 totals 16 residues. Sequenced input: blood. This receptor was identified in a woman aged 18-35 years with Graves' ophthalmopathy. This chain uses TRBV4-1 with TRBJ2-1; 8 positions match TRBD2. CDR3 residues: CASSRISGVSYNEQFF. CDR3 DNA: TGCGCCAGCAGTCGGATTAGCGGGGTCTCCTACAATGAGCAGTTCTTC.